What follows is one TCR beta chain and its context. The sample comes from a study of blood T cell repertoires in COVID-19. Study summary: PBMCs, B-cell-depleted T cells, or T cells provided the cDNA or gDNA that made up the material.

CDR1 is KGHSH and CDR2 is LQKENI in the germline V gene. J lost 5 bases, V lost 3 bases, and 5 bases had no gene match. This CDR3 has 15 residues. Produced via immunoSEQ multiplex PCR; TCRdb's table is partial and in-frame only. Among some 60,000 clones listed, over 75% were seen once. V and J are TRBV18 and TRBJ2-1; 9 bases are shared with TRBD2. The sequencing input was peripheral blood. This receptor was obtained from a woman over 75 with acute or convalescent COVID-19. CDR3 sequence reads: CASSPAGLADNEQFF. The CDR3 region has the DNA TGTGCCAGCTCACCGGCGGGACTAGCAGACAATGAGCAGTTCTTC.